Many counts were recorded for the clone carrying this T cell receptor beta chain. The target antigen is unknown. With 0 bases removed from V and 2 bases from J, the gap between germline ends came to 12 bases. Germline V gene sequence: CDR1 MNHEY, CDR2 SMNVEV (reference sequence). The CDR3 has 16 amino acids. MiXCR, run by TCRdb on the reads, gives a single entry per CDR3 protein. This sample has approximately 180,000 distinct CDR3 sequences, with 15% to 20% found just once. This sample was taken from a study of T cell repertoires in cytomegalovirus infection. Study findings and constraints: The cumulative frequency of public TCR beta families identified carriers of CMV plus the relevant HLA.

This clonotype originated in a human donor in good health (CMV status not recorded). Some clones in this sample may be carry-over from other donors' samples. The rearrangement uses TRBV27 and TRBJ2-3; D is possibly TRBD1 or TRBD2 (5 bases each). Sequencing was done on a sample of PBMCs. CDR3 protein: CASSLSGTRNTDTQYF. In DNA, the CDR3 is TGTGCCAGCAGTTTATCAGGGACGCGCAACACAGATACGCAGTATTTT.